This entry describes one T cell receptor beta chain. The naive CD8 subset, CD45RO-negative cells positively selected for CCR7, excluded terminally differentiated effector memory CD45RA+ cells. The CDR3 length is 15 residues. The germline gives CDR1 PRHDT, CDR2 FYEKMQ (reference sequence). After removal of 5 bases from V and 2 bases from J, the junction contained 7 bases not matched to a gene. TCRdb's copy holds only in-frame clones and misses some; the assay was immunoSEQ multiplex PCR. The sample shows around 550,000 clones, 85% to 95% of them seen only once. This sample is part of a study of shared clonotypes between healthy human individuals.

This sequence joins TRBV13 and TRBJ1-2, with 8 bases aligning to TRBD1. Sequencing was done on a sample of naive CD8+ T cells sorted from blood. This clonotype was sampled from a woman in her thirties in good health. The CDR3 DNA reads as TGTGCCAGCAGCCTTCGGACAGGGATAAACTATGGCTACACCTTC. Translation: CASSLRTGINYGYTF.